The subject of this entry is one TCR beta chain. Its antigen is as yet unknown. The PCR contained 60 Vbeta and 13 Jbeta primers. Clones were read by immunoSEQ multiplex PCR, and TCRdb kept only the in-frame ones, dropping some. The sample totals some 31,000 clones. Trimming at V came to 2 bases and at J to 7 bases, leaving 5 bases not matched to a gene. This CDR3 is built from 13 residues. Germline V gene lookup returns CDR1 MNHEY and CDR2 SVGAGI. This entry is derived from a study of cytomegalovirus exposure and HLA in healthy donors. Study-wide points: Reportedly, TCR beta sequences accurately predicted HLA-A and HLA-B alleles in most subjects.

The chain carries TRBV6-5 and TRBJ2-7; 7 positions match TRBD1. This receptor was identified in a woman aged 40 to 50 in good health and CMV-seropositive. The specimen sequenced was PBMCs. In DNA form, the CDR3 reads TGTGCCAGCAGTTACCCCGGGACAGAAGAGCAGTACTTC. It translates to CASSYPGTEEQYF.